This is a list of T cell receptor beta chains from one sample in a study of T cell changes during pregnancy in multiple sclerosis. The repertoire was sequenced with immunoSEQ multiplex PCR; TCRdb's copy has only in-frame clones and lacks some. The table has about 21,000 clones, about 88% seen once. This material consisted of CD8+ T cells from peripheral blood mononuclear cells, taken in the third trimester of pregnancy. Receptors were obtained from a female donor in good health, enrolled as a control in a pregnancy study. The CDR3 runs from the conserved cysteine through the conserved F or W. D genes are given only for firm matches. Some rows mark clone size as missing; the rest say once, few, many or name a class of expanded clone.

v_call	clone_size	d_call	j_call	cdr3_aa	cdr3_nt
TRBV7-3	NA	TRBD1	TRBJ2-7	CASSPAGTGVYEQYF	TGTGCCAGCAGCCCGGCCGGGACAGGGGTTTACGAGCAGTACTTC
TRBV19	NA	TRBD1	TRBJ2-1	CASRDRGKNEQFF	TGTGCCAGCCGGGACAGGGGAAAAAATGAGCAGTTCTTC
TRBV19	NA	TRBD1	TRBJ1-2	CASRTGAEDYGYTF	TGTGCCAGTAGGACAGGGGCGGAGGACTATGGCTACACCTTC
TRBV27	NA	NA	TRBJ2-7	CASSSFRGWKYEQYF	TGTGCCAGCAGTTCCTTCCGGGGATGGAAGTACGAGCAGTACTTC
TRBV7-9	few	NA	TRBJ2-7	CASSSNRDEQYF	TGTGCCAGCAGCTCGAACCGCGACGAGCAGTACTTC
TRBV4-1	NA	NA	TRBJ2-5	CASSQGRDRGAIETQYF	TGCGCCAGCAGCCAAGGACGGGACCGGGGGGCGATAGAGACCCAGTACTTC
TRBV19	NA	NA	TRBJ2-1	CASSTGGTLYNEQFF	TGTGCCAGTAGCACCGGGGGAACTCTCTACAATGAGCAGTTCTTC
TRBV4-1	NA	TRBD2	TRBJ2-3	CASSQVRGATDTQYF	TGCGCCAGCAGCCAAGTGCGGGGGGCCACAGATACGCAGTATTTT
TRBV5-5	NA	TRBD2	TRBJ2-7	CASSFTSGSYEQYF	TGTGCCAGCAGCTTTACTAGCGGCTCCTACGAGCAGTACTTC
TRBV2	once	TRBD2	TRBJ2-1	CASSEQLAGGVWFF	TGTGCCAGCAGTGAACAACTAGCGGGAGGGGTTTGGTTCTTC
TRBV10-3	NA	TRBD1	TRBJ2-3	CAISEAQGAHNTPGTQYF	TGTGCCATCAGTGAGGCCCAGGGGGCACATAACACTCCGGGTACGCAGTATTTT
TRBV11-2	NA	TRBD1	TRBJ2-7	CASSLGTGGSGSYEQYF	TGTGCCAGCAGCTTAGGGACAGGGGGTTCAGGTTCCTACGAGCAGTACTTC
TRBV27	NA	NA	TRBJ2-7	CASLFLVIRSYEQYF	TGTGCCAGCCTATTTTTAGTGATTCGCTCCTACGAGCAGTACTTC
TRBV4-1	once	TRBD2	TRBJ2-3	CASSQLPGLAGGENTDTQYF	TGCGCCAGCAGCCAACTCCCGGGACTAGCGGGAGGGGAGAACACAGATACGCAGTATTTT
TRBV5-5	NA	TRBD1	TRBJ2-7	CASSHRDRNYEQYF	TGTGCCAGCAGCCACCGGGACAGAAACTACGAGCAGTACTTC
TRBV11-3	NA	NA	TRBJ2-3	CASSLARVADTQYF	TGTGCCAGCAGCTTAGCCCGGGTGGCAGATACGCAGTATTTT
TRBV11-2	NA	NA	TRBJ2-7	CASSLGRGGLPSYEQYF	TGTGCCAGCAGCTTAGGACGTGGGGGCTTACCTTCCTACGAGCAGTACTTC
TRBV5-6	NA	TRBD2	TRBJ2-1	CASSYGLAGYSYNEQFF	TGTGCCAGCAGCTACGGACTAGCGGGATACTCATACAATGAGCAGTTCTTC
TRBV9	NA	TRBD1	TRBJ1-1	CASSVVLGQGFGTEAFF	TGTGCCAGCAGCGTAGTGTTGGGACAGGGATTCGGCACTGAAGCTTTCTTT
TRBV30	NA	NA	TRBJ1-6	CAWSEGIGNSPLHF	TGTGCCTGGAGTGAGGGGATTGGTAATTCACCCCTCCACTTT
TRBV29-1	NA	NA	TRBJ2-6	CSVPSGANVLTF	TGCAGCGTTCCTTCTGGGGCCAACGTCCTGACTTTC
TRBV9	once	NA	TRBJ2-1	CASAGGEQFF	TGTGCCAGCGCAGGTGGTGAGCAGTTCTTC
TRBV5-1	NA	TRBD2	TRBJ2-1	CASSFPLMRLAGDDEQFF	TGCGCCAGCAGCTTCCCTCTTATGAGGCTAGCGGGTGACGATGAGCAGTTCTTC
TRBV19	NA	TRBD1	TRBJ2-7	CASSAPGQGFHEQYF	TGTGCCAGTAGTGCCCCGGGACAGGGATTCCACGAGCAGTACTTC
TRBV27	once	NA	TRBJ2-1	CASSALSYNEQFF	TGTGCCAGCAGTGCCCTCAGCTACAATGAGCAGTTCTTC
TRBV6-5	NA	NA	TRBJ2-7	CASGPPLEQYF	TGTGCCAGCGGGCCTCCACTCGAGCAGTACTTC
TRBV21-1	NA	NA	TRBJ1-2	CASSKHDGEYHGYTF	TGTGCCAGCAGCAAACACGACGGGGAGTATCATGGCTACACCTTC
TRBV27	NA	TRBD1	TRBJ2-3	CASSRDRGTDTQYF	TGTGCCAGCAGTAGGGACAGAGGCACAGATACGCAGTATTTT
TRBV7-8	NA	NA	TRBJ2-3	CASSLDLAADTQYF	TGTGCCAGCAGCTTAGACCTAGCCGCAGATACGCAGTATTTT
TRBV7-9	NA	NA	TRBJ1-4	CASSHDAGAQWVLNEKLFF	TGTGCCAGCAGCCACGACGCAGGGGCCCAATGGGTTCTTAATGAAAAACTGTTTTTT
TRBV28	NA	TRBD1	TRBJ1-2	CASSLMKGQGFYGYTF	TGTGCCAGCAGTTTAATGAAGGGACAGGGGTTTTATGGCTACACCTTC
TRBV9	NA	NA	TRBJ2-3	CASSVGAPSDTQYF	TGTGCCAGCAGCGTAGGAGCTCCTTCAGATACGCAGTATTTT
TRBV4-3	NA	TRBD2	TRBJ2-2	CASSLPETSGPGELFF	TGCGCCAGCAGCCTCCCTGAGACTAGCGGGCCCGGGGAGCTGTTTTTT
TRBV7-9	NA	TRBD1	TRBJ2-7	CASSFPRGPNEQYF	TGTGCCAGCAGCTTTCCCAGGGGGCCGAACGAGCAGTACTTC
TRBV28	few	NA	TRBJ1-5	CASSLLLNQPQHF	TGTGCCAGCAGTCTCTTACTTAATCAGCCCCAGCATTTT
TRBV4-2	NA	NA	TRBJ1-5	CASSQQQGLDQPQHF	TGTGCCAGCAGCCAACAGCAGGGGTTGGATCAGCCCCAGCATTTT
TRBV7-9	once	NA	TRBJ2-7	CASSDKYEQYF	TGTGCCAGCAGCGACAAATACGAGCAGTACTTC
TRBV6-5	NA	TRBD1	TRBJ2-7	CASSYGGQDAYEQYF	TGTGCCAGCAGTTACGGGGGACAGGACGCATACGAGCAGTACTTC
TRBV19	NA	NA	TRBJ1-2	CASSMASGVGYGYTF	TGTGCCAGTAGTATGGCATCAGGGGTAGGCTATGGCTACACCTTC
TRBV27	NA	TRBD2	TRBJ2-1	CASTTSGGYNEQFF	TGTGCCAGCACAACTAGCGGGGGATACAATGAGCAGTTCTTC
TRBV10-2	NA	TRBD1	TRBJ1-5	CASSGQGALAPQHF	TGCGCCAGCAGTGGACAGGGGGCATTAGCGCCCCAGCATTTT
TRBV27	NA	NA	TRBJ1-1	CASSPGRAGDREAFF	TGTGCCAGCAGCCCGGGGAGGGCAGGGGATCGTGAAGCTTTCTTT
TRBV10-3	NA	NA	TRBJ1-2	CAISESPSPTGSEGGYTF	TGTGCCATCAGTGAGTCCCCCTCTCCGACAGGATCGGAAGGTGGCTACACCTTC
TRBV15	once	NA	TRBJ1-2	CATSPGTGTWDGYTF	TGTGCCACCAGTCCCGGAACAGGAACATGGGATGGCTACACCTTC
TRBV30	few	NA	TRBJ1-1	CAWSVGQGGEAFF	TGTGCCTGGAGTGTAGGGCAGGGCGGTGAAGCTTTCTTT
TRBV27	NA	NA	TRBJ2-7	CASSLLQEQYF	TGTGCCAGCAGTTTACTACAGGAGCAGTACTTC
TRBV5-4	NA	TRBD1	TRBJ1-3	CASHGAGQGSTGSGNTIYF	TGTGCCAGCCATGGAGCGGGACAGGGTTCAACCGGATCTGGAAACACCATATATTTT